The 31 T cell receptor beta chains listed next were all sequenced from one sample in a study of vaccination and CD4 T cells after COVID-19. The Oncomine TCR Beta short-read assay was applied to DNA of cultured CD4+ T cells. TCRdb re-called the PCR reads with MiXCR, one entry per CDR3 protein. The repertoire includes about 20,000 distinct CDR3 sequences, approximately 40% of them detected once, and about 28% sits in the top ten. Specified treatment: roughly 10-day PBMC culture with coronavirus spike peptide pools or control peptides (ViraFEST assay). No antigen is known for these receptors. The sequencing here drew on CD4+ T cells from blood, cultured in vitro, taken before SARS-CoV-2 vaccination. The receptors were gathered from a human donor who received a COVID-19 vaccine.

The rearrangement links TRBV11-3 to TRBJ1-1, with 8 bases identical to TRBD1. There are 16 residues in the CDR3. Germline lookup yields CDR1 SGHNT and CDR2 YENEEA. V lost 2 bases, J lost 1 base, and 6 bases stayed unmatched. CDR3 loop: CASSLRRGLKNTEAFF. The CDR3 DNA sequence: TGTGCCAGCAGCTTACGCAGGGGGCTGAAGAACACTGAAGCTTTCTTT.

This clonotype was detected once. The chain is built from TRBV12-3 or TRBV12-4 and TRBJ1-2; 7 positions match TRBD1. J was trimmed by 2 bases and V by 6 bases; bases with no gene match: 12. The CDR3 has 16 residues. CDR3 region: CASRPTAGTANYGYTF. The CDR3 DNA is TGTGCCAGCAGGCCTACCGCCGGGACAGCGAACTATGGCTACACCTTC.

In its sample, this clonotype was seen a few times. CDR3 DNA: TGTGCCTGGAGTGTACGGCCAGGGGCGCAGCCCCAGCATTTT. As protein: CAWSVRPGAQPQHF. J is TRBJ1-5 and V is TRBV30; TRBD1 might be the D (6 bases). The length of the CDR3 is 14 residues. V shed 0 bases and J shed 7 bases, with 13 bases lying between them. Germline loops: CDR1 GTSNPN, CDR2 SVGIG (reference sequence).

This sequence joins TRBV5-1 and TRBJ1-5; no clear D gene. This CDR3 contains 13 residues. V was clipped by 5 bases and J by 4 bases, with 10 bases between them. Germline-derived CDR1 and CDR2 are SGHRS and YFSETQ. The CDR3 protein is CASRAGENQPQHF. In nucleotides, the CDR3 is TGCGCCAGCAGGGCCGGGGAAAATCAGCCCCAGCATTTT.

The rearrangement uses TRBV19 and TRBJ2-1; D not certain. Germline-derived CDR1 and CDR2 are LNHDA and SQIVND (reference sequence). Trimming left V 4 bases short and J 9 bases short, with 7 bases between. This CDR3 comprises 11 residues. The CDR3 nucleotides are TGTGCCAGTAGTACCCGCGGTGAGCAGTTCTTC. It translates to CASSTRGEQFF.

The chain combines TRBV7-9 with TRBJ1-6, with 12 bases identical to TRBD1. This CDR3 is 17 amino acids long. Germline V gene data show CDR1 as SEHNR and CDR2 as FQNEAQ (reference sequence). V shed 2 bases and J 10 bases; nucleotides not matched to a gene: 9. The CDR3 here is CASSLTGTGGLGSPLHF. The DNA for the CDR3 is TGTGCCAGCAGCTTAACCGGGACAGGGGGCCTTGGGTCACCCCTCCACTTT.

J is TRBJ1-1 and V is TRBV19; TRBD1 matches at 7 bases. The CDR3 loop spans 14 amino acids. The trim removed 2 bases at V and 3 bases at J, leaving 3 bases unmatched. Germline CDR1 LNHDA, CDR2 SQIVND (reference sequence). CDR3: CASSIKGGDTEAFF. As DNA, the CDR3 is TGTGCCAGTAGTATAAAAGGGGGCGACACTGAAGCTTTCTTT.

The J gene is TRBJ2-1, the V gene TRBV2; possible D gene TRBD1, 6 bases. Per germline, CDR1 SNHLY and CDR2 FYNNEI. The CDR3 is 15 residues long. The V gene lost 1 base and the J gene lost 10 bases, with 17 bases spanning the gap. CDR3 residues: CASSEVGQTYGEQFF. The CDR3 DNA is TGTGCCAGCAGTGAAGTTGGACAGACCTACGGGGAGCAGTTCTTC.

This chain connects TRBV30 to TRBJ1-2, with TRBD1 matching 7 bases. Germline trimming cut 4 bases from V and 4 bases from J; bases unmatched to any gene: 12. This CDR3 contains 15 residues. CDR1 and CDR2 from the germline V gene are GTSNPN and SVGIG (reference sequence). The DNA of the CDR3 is TGTGCCTGGACCCCAAAAGGGGGCGGAATCTATGGCTACACCTTC. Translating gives CAWTPKGGGIYGYTF.

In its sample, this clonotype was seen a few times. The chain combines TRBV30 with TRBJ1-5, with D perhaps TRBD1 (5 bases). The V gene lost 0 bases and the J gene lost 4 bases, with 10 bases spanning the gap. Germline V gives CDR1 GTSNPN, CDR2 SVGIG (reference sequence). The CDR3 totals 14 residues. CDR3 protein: CAWSVLQGNQPQHF. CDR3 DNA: TGTGCCTGGAGTGTACTGCAGGGAAATCAGCCCCAGCATTTT.

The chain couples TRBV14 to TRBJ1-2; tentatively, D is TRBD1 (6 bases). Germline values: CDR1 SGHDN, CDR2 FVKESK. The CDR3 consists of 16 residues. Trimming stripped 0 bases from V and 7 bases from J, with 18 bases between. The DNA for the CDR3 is TGTGCCAGCAGCCAAGAGCGGGGGGGCCGGAGGGGTGGCTACACCTTC. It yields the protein CASSQERGGRRGGYTF.

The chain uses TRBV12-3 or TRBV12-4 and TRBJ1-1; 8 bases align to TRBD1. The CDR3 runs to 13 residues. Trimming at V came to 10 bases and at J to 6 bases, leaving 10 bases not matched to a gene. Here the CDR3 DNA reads TGTGCCACACACCGGGACAGGCCTTCTGAAGCTTTCTTT. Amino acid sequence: CATHRDRPSEAFF.

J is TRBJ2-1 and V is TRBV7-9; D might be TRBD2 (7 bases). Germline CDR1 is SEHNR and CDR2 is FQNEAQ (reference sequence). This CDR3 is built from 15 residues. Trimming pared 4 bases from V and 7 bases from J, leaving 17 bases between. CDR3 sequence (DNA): TGTGCCAGCAGCTCTTTGGGGGGGGGCCTGAATGAGCAGTTCTTC. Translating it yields CASSSLGGGLNEQFF.

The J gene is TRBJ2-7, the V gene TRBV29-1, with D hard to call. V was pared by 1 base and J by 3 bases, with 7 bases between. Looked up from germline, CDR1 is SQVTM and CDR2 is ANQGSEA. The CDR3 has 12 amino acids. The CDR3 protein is CSVEGAFYEQYF. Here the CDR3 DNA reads TGCAGCGTTGAAGGGGCATTCTACGAGCAGTACTTC.

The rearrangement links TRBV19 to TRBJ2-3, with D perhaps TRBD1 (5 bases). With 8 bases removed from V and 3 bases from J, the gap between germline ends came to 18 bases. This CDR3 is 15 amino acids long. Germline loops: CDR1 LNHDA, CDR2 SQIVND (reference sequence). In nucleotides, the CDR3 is TGTGCCAGTGCCGATCAATGGGGCAGTACAGATACGCAGTATTTT. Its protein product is CASADQWGSTDTQYF.

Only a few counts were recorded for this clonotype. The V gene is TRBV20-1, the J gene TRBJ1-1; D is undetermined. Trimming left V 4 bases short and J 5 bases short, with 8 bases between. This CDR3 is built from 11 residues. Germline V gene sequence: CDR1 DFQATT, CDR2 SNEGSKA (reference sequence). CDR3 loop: CSAITGTEAFF. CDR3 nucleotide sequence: TGCAGTGCTATTACGGGGACTGAAGCTTTCTTT.

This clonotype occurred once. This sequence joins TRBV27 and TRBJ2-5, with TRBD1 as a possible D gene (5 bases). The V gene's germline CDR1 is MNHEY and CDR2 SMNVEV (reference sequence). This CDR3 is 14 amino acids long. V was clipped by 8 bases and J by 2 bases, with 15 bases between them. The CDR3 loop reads CASGSWTKQETQYF. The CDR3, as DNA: TGTGCCAGCGGTTCCTGGACAAAGCAAGAGACCCAGTACTTC.

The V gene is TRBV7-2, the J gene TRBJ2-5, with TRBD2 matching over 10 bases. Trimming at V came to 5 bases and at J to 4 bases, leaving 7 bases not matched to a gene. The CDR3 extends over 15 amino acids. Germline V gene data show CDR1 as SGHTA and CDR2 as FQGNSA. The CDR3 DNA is TGTGCCAGCAGCCATCCAGCGGGGGGGACAGAGACCCAGTACTTC. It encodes CASSHPAGGTETQYF.

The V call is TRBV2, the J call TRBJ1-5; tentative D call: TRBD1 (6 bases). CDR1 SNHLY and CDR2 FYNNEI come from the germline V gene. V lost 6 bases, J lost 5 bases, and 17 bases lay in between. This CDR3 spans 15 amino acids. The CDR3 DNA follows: TGTGCCAGCAGCGAGTCAAGGGGGGGCGATCAGCCCCAGCATTTT. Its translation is CASSESRGGDQPQHF.

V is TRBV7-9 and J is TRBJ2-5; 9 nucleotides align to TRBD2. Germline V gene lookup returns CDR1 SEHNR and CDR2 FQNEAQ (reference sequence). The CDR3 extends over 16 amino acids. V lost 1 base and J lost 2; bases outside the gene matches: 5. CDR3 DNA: TGTGCCAGCAGCTTAGTGGCCAGCGGGGGGCAAGAGACCCAGTACTTC. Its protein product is CASSLVASGGQETQYF.

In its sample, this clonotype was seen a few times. CDR3: CASSIGWQVGYEQYF. DNA of the CDR3: TGTGCCAGTAGTATAGGCTGGCAGGTGGGCTACGAGCAGTACTTC. The chain links TRBV19 to TRBJ2-7, with D unresolved. There are 15 residues in the CDR3. Trimming took 1 base from V and 3 from J, leaving 13 bases between them. CDR1 is LNHDA and CDR2 is SQIVND in the germline V gene (reference sequence).

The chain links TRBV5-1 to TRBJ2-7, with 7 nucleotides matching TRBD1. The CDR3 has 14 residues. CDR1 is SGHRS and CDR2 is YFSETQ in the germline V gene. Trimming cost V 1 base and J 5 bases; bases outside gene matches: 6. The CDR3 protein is CASSLPGQTNEQYF. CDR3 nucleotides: TGCGCCAGCAGCTTGCCGGGACAGACAAACGAGCAGTACTTC.

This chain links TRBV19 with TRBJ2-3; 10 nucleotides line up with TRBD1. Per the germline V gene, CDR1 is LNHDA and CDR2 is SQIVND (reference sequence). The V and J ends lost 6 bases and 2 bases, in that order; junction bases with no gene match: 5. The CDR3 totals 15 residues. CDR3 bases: TGTGCCAGTAGCCTGGGACAGGGGCACACAGATACGCAGTATTTT. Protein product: CASSLGQGHTDTQYF.

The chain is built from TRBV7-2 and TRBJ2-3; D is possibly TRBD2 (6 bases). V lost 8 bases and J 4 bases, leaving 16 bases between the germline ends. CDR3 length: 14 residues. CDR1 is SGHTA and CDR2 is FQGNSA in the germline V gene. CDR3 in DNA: TGTGCCAGCGGCCCCCGCGGGACGTCAGATACGCAGTATTTT. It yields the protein CASGPRGTSDTQYF.

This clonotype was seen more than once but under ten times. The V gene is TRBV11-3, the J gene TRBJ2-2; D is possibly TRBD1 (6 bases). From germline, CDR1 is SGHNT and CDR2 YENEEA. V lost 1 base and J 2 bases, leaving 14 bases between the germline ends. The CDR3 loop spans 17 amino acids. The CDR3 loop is CASSLGTGTINTGELFF. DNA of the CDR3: TGTGCCAGCAGCTTAGGCACCGGGACAATTAACACCGGGGAGCTGTTTTTT.

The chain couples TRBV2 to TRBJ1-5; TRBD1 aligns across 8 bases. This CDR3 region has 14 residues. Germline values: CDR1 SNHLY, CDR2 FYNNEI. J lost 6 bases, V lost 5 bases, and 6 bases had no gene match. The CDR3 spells CASSPQGAIQPQHF. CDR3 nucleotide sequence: TGTGCCAGCAGTCCGCAGGGGGCGATTCAGCCCCAGCATTTT.

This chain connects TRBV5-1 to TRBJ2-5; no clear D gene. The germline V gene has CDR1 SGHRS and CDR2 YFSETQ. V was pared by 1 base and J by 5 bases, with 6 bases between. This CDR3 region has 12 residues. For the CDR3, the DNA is TGCGCCAGCAGCTTGAGTACTGAGACCCAGTACTTC. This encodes CASSLSTETQYF.

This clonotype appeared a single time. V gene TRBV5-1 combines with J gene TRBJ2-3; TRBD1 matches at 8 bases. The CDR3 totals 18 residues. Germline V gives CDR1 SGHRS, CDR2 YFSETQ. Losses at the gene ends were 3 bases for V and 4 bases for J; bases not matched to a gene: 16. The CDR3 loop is CASSSRTGLFGNSDTQYF. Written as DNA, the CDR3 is TGCGCCAGCAGCTCGAGGACAGGGTTGTTCGGGAATTCAGATACGCAGTATTTT.

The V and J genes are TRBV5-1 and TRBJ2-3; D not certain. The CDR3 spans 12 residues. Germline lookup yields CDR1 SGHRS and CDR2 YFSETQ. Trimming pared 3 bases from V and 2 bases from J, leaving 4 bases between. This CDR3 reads CASSSDTDTQYF. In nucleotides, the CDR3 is TGCGCCAGCAGCTCCGACACAGATACGCAGTATTTT.

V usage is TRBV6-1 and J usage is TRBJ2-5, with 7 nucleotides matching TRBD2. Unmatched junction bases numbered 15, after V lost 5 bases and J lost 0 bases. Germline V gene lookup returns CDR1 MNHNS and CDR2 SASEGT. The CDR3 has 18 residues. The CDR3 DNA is TGTGCCAGCAGTAGCGGGGACGACCCCAGCAAGAACCAAGAGACCCAGTACTTC. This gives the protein CASSSGDDPSKNQETQYF.

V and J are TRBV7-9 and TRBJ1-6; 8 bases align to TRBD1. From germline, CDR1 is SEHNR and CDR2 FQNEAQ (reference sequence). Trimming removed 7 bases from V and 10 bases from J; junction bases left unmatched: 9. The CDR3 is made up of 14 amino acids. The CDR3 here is CASTGQGLGSPLHF. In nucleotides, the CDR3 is TGTGCCAGCACCGGACAGGGACTAGGGTCACCCCTCCACTTT.